These 9 T cell receptor beta chains share one sample of origin, sequenced in a study of blood T cell repertoires in COVID-19. Produced via immunoSEQ multiplex PCR; TCRdb's table is partial and in-frame only. The profile covers 120,000 to 150,000 clones, with around 87% appearing a single time and 8.6% taken by the ten largest. The sequenced material came from peripheral blood. These receptors all stem from a woman aged 50 to 60 with active or convalescent COVID-19.

The chain uses TRBV5-4 and TRBJ2-5; D possibly corresponds to TRBD2 (6 bases). The CDR3 totals 13 residues. Germline V CDR1 and CDR2: SGHNT, YYREEE (reference sequence). V shed 1 base and J shed 5 bases, with 9 bases lying between them. CDR3 residues: CASSLSGEETQYF. In nucleotides, the CDR3 is TGTGCCAGCAGCTTGTCGGGGGAGGAGACCCAGTACTTC.

The chain recombines TRBV27 with TRBJ1-5; D gene ambiguous. The germline V and J ends were trimmed by 3 bases and 3 bases, with 15 bases remaining between them. CDR3 length: 16 amino acids. Germline V lookup: CDR1 MNHEY, CDR2 SMNVEV (reference sequence). The CDR3 loop reads CASSLVAPGANQPQHF. The CDR3 nucleotides are TGTGCCAGCAGTTTGGTAGCCCCCGGAGCCAATCAGCCCCAGCATTTT.

The chain links TRBV6-5 to TRBJ1-4; D is perhaps TRBD1 (6 bases). Germline CDR1 is MNHEY and CDR2 is SVGAGI. This CDR3 has 15 amino acids. The V end lost 6 bases, the J end lost 4 bases, and 15 bases lay between the germline ends. The CDR3 nucleotides are TGTGCCAGCAGGGGAGGGGGACACCTTAATGAAAAACTGTTTTTT. Translation gives CASRGGGHLNEKLFF.

The genes are TRBV5-6 and TRBJ1-2, with 10 bases lining up with TRBD1. The CDR3 is made up of 15 amino acids. The germline CDR1 and CDR2 sequences are SGHDT and YYEEEE. Germline trimming cut 4 bases from V and 4 bases from J; bases unmatched to any gene: 7. The CDR3 loop is CASSPGTGVSYGYTF. CDR3 in DNA: TGTGCCAGCAGCCCCGGGACAGGGGTTAGCTATGGCTACACCTTC.

This chain connects TRBV6-5 to TRBJ2-1; TRBD2 matches at 10 bases. Per the germline V gene, CDR1 is MNHEY and CDR2 is SVGAGI. CDR3 length equals 16 residues. The V and J ends lost 4 bases and 7 bases, in that order; junction bases with no gene match: 10. This CDR3 is CASSSLRLAGVNEQFF. The CDR3 DNA follows: TGTGCCAGCAGTTCCCTGCGGCTAGCGGGAGTGAATGAGCAGTTCTTC.

The V and J genes are TRBV28 and TRBJ2-1; D possibly corresponds to TRBD1 (6 bases). This CDR3 has 15 amino acids. V lost 3 bases and J lost 7, with 16 bases in between. Germline values: CDR1 MDHEN, CDR2 SYDVKM. The CDR3 DNA sequence: TGTGCCAGCAGTTTCCCCGAGGGGGAGTCAAATGAGCAGTTCTTC. This codes for CASSFPEGESNEQFF.

This clone has only one observation. The rearrangement joins TRBV6-2 or TRBV6-3 to TRBJ2-1; TRBD2 matches at 7 bases. CDR1 and CDR2 from the germline V gene are MNHEY and SVGEGT. V trimming: 5 bases; J trimming: 7 bases; junction bases outside the gene matches: 8. CDR3 length equals 14 residues. CDR3 protein: CASSPGTTRNEQFF. The CDR3 nucleotides read TGTGCCAGCAGTCCGGGGACTACCCGGAATGAGCAGTTCTTC.

This clone was seen only once. The chain uses TRBV19 and TRBJ1-6, with no clear D. V lost 5 bases and J lost 0, with 5 bases in between. The CDR3 extends over 14 amino acids. Germline lookup yields CDR1 LNHDA and CDR2 SQIVND (reference sequence). The chain's CDR3 is CASSLRSYNSPLHF. In DNA form, the CDR3 reads TGTGCCAGTAGTCTTCGCTCCTATAATTCACCCCTCCACTTT.

The chain is built from TRBV9 and TRBJ2-2, with 7 nucleotides matching TRBD1. The CDR3 loop spans 14 amino acids. V gave up 4 bases and J gave up 5 bases; unmatched junction bases: 5. The germline V gene encodes CDR1 SGDLS and CDR2 YYNGEE. The CDR3 DNA follows: TGTGCCAGCAGCAAGAGACAGGGAACCGGGGAGCTGTTTTTT. This encodes CASSKRQGTGELFF.